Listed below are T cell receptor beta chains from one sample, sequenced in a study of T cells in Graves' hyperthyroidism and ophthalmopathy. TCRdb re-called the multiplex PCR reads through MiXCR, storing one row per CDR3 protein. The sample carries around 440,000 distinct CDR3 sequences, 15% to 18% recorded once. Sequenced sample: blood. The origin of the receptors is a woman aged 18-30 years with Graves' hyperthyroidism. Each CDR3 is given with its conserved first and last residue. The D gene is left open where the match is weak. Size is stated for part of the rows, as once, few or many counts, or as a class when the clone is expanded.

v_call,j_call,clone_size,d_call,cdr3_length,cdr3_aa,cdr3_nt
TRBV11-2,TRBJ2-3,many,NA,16,CASSRYAAPSTDTQYF,TGTGCCAGCAGCCGCTACGCAGCCCCTAGCACAGATACGCAGTATTTT
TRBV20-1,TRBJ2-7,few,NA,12,CSARARGYEQYF,TGCAGTGCTAGAGCCCGTGGCTACGAGCAGTACTTC
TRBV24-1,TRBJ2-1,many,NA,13,CATSLRQGNEQFF,TGTGCCACCAGTTTGCGGCAGGGCAATGAGCAGTTCTTC
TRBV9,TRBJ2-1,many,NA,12,CATGQSVNEQFF,TGTGCAACCGGGCAGAGCGTGAATGAGCAGTTCTTC
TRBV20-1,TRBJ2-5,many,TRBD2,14,CSAISGRAWETQYF,TGCAGTGCTATCAGCGGGAGGGCCTGGGAGACCCAGTACTTC
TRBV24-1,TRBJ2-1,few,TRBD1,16,CATSDLSQGAKNEQFF,TGTGCCACCAGTGATTTATCCCAGGGGGCAAAGAATGAGCAGTTCTTC
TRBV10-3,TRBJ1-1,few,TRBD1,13,CAISGTGDTEAFF,TGTGCCATCAGTGGGACAGGGGACACTGAAGCTTTCTTT
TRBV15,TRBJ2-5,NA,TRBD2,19,CATSRGPGGSGMGGETQYF,TGTGCCACCAGCAGAGGACCCGGCGGTAGCGGGATGGGAGGAGAGACCCAGTACTTC
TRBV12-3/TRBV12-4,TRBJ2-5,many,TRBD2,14,CASGSSGGQETQYF,TGTGCCAGCGGGTCTAGCGGGGGGCAAGAGACCCAGTACTTC
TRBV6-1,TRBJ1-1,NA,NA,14,CASRPLLRTAEAFF,TGTGCCAGCAGGCCTTTGTTGCGGACGGCAGAAGCTTTCTTT
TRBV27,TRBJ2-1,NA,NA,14,CASSPSFPDNEQFF,TGTGCCAGCAGCCCTTCATTCCCCGACAATGAGCAGTTCTTC
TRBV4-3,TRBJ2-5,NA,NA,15,CASSQRREAAETQYF,TGCGCCAGCAGCCAACGAAGGGAGGCGGCAGAGACCCAGTACTTC
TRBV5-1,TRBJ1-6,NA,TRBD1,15,CASSYTGVRNSPLHF,TGCGCCAGCAGCTACACAGGGGTTCGGAATTCACCCCTCCACTTT
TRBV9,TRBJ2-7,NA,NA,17,CASSLGALKENPLEQYF,TGTGCCAGCAGCCTCGGCGCCCTCAAAGAAAACCCCCTCGAGCAGTACTTC
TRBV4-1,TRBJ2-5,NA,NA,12,CASSQERETQYF,TGCGCCAGCAGCCAAGAAAGAGAGACCCAGTACTTC
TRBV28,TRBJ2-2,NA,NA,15,CASRSQGSNTGELVF,TGTGCCAGCAGGAGCCAGGGGTCGAACACCGGGGAGCTGGTTTTT
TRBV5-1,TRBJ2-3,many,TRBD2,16,CASSPRLAGVADTQYF,TGCGCCAGCAGCCCGCGACTAGCGGGGGTCGCAGATACGCAGTATTTT
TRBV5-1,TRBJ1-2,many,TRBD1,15,CASQRDGQGVSGYTF,TGCGCCAGCCAAAGGGACGGACAGGGGGTTTCTGGCTACACCTTC
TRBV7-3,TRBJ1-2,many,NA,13,CASSLDGGYGYTF,TGTGCCAGCAGCTTAGACGGTGGATACGGCTACACCTTC
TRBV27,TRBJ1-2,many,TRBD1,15,CASSSGQGAWYGYTF,TGTGCCAGCAGTTCCGGACAGGGGGCGTGGTATGGCTACACCTTC
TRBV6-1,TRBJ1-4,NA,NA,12,CASSPNTEKLFF,TGTGCCAGCAGCCCCAATACGGAAAAACTGTTTTTT
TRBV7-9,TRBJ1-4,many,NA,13,CASSLDLGKKLFF,TGTGCCAGCAGCTTAGATCTGGGAAAAAAACTGTTTTTT
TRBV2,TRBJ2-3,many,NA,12,CASTLSTDTQYF,TGTGCCAGCACACTGAGCACAGATACGCAGTATTTT
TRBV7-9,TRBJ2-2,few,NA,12,CASTALTGELFF,TGTGCCAGCACCGCCCTCACCGGGGAGCTGTTTTTT
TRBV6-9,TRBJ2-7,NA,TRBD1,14,CASSYGTGSWEQYF,TGTGCCAGCAGTTACGGGACAGGGTCTTGGGAGCAGTACTTC